The clone carrying this TCR beta chain was recorded only once. These data belong to a study of cytomegalovirus exposure and HLA in healthy donors. Losses at the gene ends were 6 bases for V and 5 bases for J; bases not matched to a gene: 13. Germline V CDR1 and CDR2: SGDLS, YYNGEE. This CDR3 region has 16 residues. The PCR had 60 Vbeta and 13 Jbeta primers. Using immunoSEQ multiplex PCR, the repertoire was profiled, and TCRdb retains in-frame clones only, with some absent. Counted here are 95,000 to 100,000 clones, around 77% occurring once; the ten biggest clones make up 7.5% to 9%. This rearrangement joins TRBV9 to TRBJ2-5, with 10 bases matching TRBD2. Specimen: PBMCs. This TCR was sampled from a female donor in good health and CMV-seronegative. CDR3 nucleotide sequence: TGTGCCAGCAACGGGCGAGCGGGGGGGCTGGGGGAGACCCAGTACTTC. It encodes CASNGRAGGLGETQYF.